This TCR beta chain was sequenced for a study of control samples from healthy donors and cancer patients. Measured with immunoSEQ multiplex PCR; TCRdb has only the in-frame clones, and not every one. The sample holds 53,000 or so clones, 87% seen once. Germline lookup yields CDR1 LNHDA and CDR2 SQIVND (reference sequence). After removal of 5 bases from V and 8 bases from J, the junction contained 14 bases not matched to a gene. The CDR3 runs 15 residues. The sequenced material came from PBMCs. The chain is built from TRBV19 and TRBJ1-2; 7 bases line up with TRBD1. This clonotype was obtained from a man in his 60s with head and neck cancer. CDR3 loop: CASSPDRDRAGGYTF. CDR3 coding DNA: TGTGCCAGTAGTCCCGACCGAGACAGGGCCGGGGGCTACACCTTC.